The T cell receptor (beta chain) under discussion was sequenced for a study of control samples from healthy donors and cancer patients. The repertoire was sequenced with immunoSEQ multiplex PCR; TCRdb's copy has only in-frame clones and lacks some. Seen here are 130,000 or so clones, roughly nine tenths observed once, and the top ten hold 6.5% to 9.5%. The germline V gene has CDR1 KGHSH and CDR2 LQKENI. The CDR3 runs to 15 residues. With 2 bases clipped from V and 4 bases from J, the junction kept 7 bases outside the gene matches. This sequence was found in a man aged 45 to 65 with head and neck cancer. The sequenced sample consisted of PBMCs. V gene TRBV18 combines with J gene TRBJ1-2, with 7 bases identical to TRBD1. The CDR3 DNA is TGTGCCAGCTCACCATCGGACAGGTACTTCTATGGCTACACCTTC. The encoded protein is CASSPSDRYFYGYTF.